This note documents a single T cell receptor beta chain sequence. What antigen it recognizes has not been identified. The sample holds no much larger clone one base away, and base qualities are not on file. To build the artificial thymic organoids, human HSPCs were aggregated with MS5 murine stromal cells that had been transduced with human DLL1, and the aggregates were cultured at an air-liquid interface. The cells used to seed the organoids were FACS-purified CD34+CD3- hematopoietic stem and progenitor cells from which residual T cells had been depleted. The organoids were grown in serum-free RB27 medium, which consisted of RPMI 1640 supplemented with B27, FLT3L, IL-7 and ascorbic acid. Prior to RNA extraction, CD3+TCRalphabeta+CD8 single positive T cells from organoids and thymus were isolated by FACS sorting. For each sample, total RNA was purified from around 40,000 to 200,000 sorted cells using the RNeasy Micro kit, and RNA quality was assessed on an Agilent RNA 6000 Nano chip.

The data originate from a study of T cells generated in artificial thymic organoids (dated by TCRdb to about 2017). As for the study more broadly: The study compared TCR alpha and beta CDR3 repertoires of CD8 single positive T cells derived from in vitro artificial thymic organoids with the repertoires of thymic and peripheral blood naive CD8 T cells. The displayed repertoire sequencing data were described as being representative of three independent experiments. General findings and caveats noted by the study authors: Organoid-derived T cells showed no skewing in Valpha or Vbeta usage, which argues against dominance of unconventional lineages or clonal expansions. Organoid-derived CD8 single positive T cells showed physiological TCR clonotype diversity comparable to thymic and blood naive CD8 T cells.

Taken from the germline V gene, the CDR1 and CDR2 loops are SGHTA and FQGTGA. Here V drops 4 bases and J drops 12 bases, and the junction holds 11 bases not matched to any gene. Measured from the cysteine to the phenylalanine, the CDR3 is 14 residues long. Here the CDR3 DNA is all that survives: 42 bases in frame from base 1. TCRalpha and TCRbeta libraries were amplified separately by semi-nested PCR with Advantage 2 and reverse primers in the TRAC or TRBC constant regions. The amount of total RNA going into first-strand cDNA synthesis ranged between about 3.5 and 550 ng. The TCR cDNA libraries were generated by 5'-RACE using the SMARTer PCR cDNA Synthesis kit, with a poly-dT primer driving first-strand synthesis. Semi-nested constant-region reverse primers carried 5-nucleotide sample-specific barcodes, and products were cleaned with the Zymo DNA Clean and Concentrator-5 kit. Up to ten barcoded samples were pooled, ligated to Illumina adaptors and sequenced on an Illumina MiSeq as 2 x 150 bp paired-end reads. The study's processing was this. After demultiplexing, reads were aligned with BLAT to a custom library containing all human TRAV, TRAJ, TRBV, TRBD and TRBJ combinations from IMGT. The best BLAT hits were picked using pslCDnaFilter (-maxAligns=1, -ignoreIntrons), and custom Perl scripts were used to calculate clonotype frequencies. Using fastp trimming at Q25 and MiXCR clonotype assembly, TCRdb reanalyzed the public sequencing data and kept in-frame beta chains. Entries are consolidated by CDR3 protein sequence, retaining the most common genes and DNA. None of the V and J calls come from the authors' own analysis; TCRdb made them. The sample table shows about 5,400 distinct CDR3 sequences, and 25% to 30% are seen once. Approximately 3% of the sample is taken by the ten largest.

Rearrangement joined TRBV7-3 to TRBJ2-5; 10 bases in the junction line up with TRBD1. The sequenced material came from naive CD8+ T cells grown in artificial thymic organoids from cord blood stem and progenitor cells. The cell subset or site label here, explained by the study, means: CD3+TCRalphabeta+CD8SP T cells; for blood, CD45RO-CCR7+ naive CD8+ T cells. This sequence originates from a human donor who gave cord blood stem cells for thymic organoid culture, a cardiac surgery patient who gave postnatal thymus, or a blood donor (not recorded which). The DNA is as follows: TGTGCCAGCAGCTCCCGGGACAGGGGCAACGCAGAGTACTTC. This sequence encodes CASSSRDRGNAEYF.